Listed here are 21 T cell receptor beta chains from one sample, sequenced in a study of T-cell reconstitution after alpha-beta-depleted transplantation in children. Unique molecular identifiers were used to barcode this TCRbeta library. TCRdb used MiXCR to reprocess the PCR reads, holding one entry per CDR3 protein. In the table there are about 98,000 distinct CDR3 sequences, roughly 6% of which are singletons. Source: PBMCs, mostly from graft donor cells, taken 60 days after TCRalphabeta/CD19-depleted stem cell transplant. These receptors all come from a female patient aged 2-10 years who had a stem cell transplant for Fanconi anemia, so the T cells may come from the graft donor.

This clonotype was recorded at least ten times. The CDR3 loop is CASRWTGRSYEQYF. The DNA of the CDR3 is TGTGCCAGCAGATGGACAGGGCGGTCCTACGAGCAGTACTTC. This chain connects TRBV12-3 or TRBV12-4 to TRBJ2-7; 8 bases align to TRBD1. With V trimmed by 6 bases and J by 1 base, 5 bases remained unmatched. CDR3 size: 14 residues.

This sequence joins TRBV20-1 and TRBJ1-1; D remains unclear. The CDR3 sequence is 13 residues long. V lost 4 bases to trimming and J lost 1 base, with 10 bases between them. CDR1 DFQATT and CDR2 SNEGSKA come from the germline V gene (reference sequence). Here the CDR3 reads CSAKVQPNTEAFF. The CDR3, as DNA: TGCAGTGCTAAGGTGCAGCCGAACACTGAAGCTTTCTTT.

This clonotype has more than one count but fewer than ten. The chain uses TRBV20-1 and TRBJ1-4, with 9 bases that match TRBD1. V shed 1 base, J shed 4 bases, and the junction held 7 bases outside the gene matches. CDR3 length: 16 residues. Germline V lookup: CDR1 DFQATT, CDR2 SNEGSKA (reference sequence). In DNA, the CDR3 is TGCAGTGCTAGAGGGACAGGGGAGGGGATTAATGAAAAACTGTTTTTT. Translating it yields CSARGTGEGINEKLFF.

J is TRBJ2-3 and V is TRBV10-1; tentative D call: TRBD1 (5 bases). V lost 4 bases to trimming and J lost 3 bases, with 8 bases between them. Per germline, CDR1 WNHNN and CDR2 SYGVQD (reference sequence). This CDR3 is 13 amino acids long. This CDR3 reads CASSGQMTDTQYF. CDR3 coding DNA: TGCGCCAGCAGTGGACAGATGACAGATACGCAGTATTTT.

This clonotype was seen only a few times. The chain employs TRBV15 and TRBJ2-7; maybe TRBD1 (5 bases). Germline-derived CDR1 and CDR2 are LNHNV and YYDKDF (reference sequence). Trimming removed 5 bases at V and 3 bases at J, with 23 bases between. CDR3 size: 17 residues. The CDR3 sequence: CATSGKNSARVFYEQYF. CDR3 coding DNA: TGTGCCACCAGCGGGAAAAATTCCGCCAGGGTCTTCTACGAGCAGTACTTC. The full variable domain, its missing parts supplied by reference TRBV15 and TRBJ2-7, is DAMVIQNPRYQVTQFGKPVTLSCSQTLNHNVMYWYQQKSSQAPKLLFHYYDKDFNNEADTPDNFQSRRPNTSFCFLDIRSPGLGDTAMYLCATSGKNSARVFYEQYFGPGTRLTVT.

In this sample, this clonotype turned up many times. The V and J genes are TRBV9 and TRBJ2-6; D is unresolved. With 2 bases removed from V and 3 bases from J, the gap between germline ends came to 9 bases. The CDR3 length is 15 residues. The V gene's germline CDR1 is SGDLS and CDR2 YYNGEE. DNA for the CDR3: TGTGCCAGCAGCGTCCTCAAAAGTGGGGCCAACGTCCTGACTTTC. It translates to CASSVLKSGANVLTF.

This clonotype was seen only a few times. The CDR3 loop reads CASDAPITGYDYEQYF. For the CDR3, the DNA is TGTGCCAGCGACGCCCCAATCACAGGGTACGACTACGAGCAGTACTTC. The rearrangement links TRBV12-3 or TRBV12-4 to TRBJ2-7; D is perhaps TRBD1 (6 bases). This CDR3 spans 16 amino acids. Trimming removed 8 bases from V and 3 bases from J, with 23 bases in between.

In the case of this clonotype: At one end the junction does not follow the germline gene, possibly because of a read error. The rearrangement joins TRBV2 to TRBJ1-2; perhaps TRBD1 as D (6 bases). The length of the CDR3 is 14 residues. CDR1 is SNHLY and CDR2 is FYNNEI in the germline V gene. CDR3 bases: TGTGCCAGCACCCGGACAGAGTTTAACTATGGCTACACTTTC. As protein: CASTRTEFNYGYTF.

This clonotype was detected many times. V and J are TRBV3-1 and TRBJ2-2; TRBD1 is a possible D gene (7 bases). Between the trimmed V and J ends, which lost 3 bases and 7 bases, there was a span of 12 bases. The germline V gene encodes CDR1 LGHDT and CDR2 YNNKEL (reference sequence). The length of the CDR3 is 14 residues. The CDR3 DNA reads TGTGCCAGCAGCCAGCGACAGGGAGGCGGGGAGCTGTTTTTT. It yields the protein CASSQRQGGGELFF.

In this sample, this clonotype turned up many times. This chain connects TRBV5-1 to TRBJ2-3; D tentatively fits TRBD1 or TRBD2 (5 bases each). This CDR3 has 13 amino acids. Germline CDR1 reads SGHRS; CDR2 reads YFSETQ. V was cut by 5 bases and J by 0 bases, with 7 bases left in between. The CDR3 reads CASSRDSTDTQYF. The CDR3 DNA follows: TGCGCCAGCAGTAGGGACAGCACAGATACGCAGTATTTT.

This clonotype was counted at least ten times. This chain connects TRBV29-1 to TRBJ2-3, with D tentatively TRBD1 (5 bases). The CDR3 runs 13 residues. The germline V gene has CDR1 SQVTM and CDR2 ANQGSEA. With 7 bases removed from V and 2 bases from J, the gap between germline ends came to 13 bases. CDR3 sequence (DNA): TGCAGCGCTGGAAGGGGCCACACAGATACGCAGTATTTT. It codes for CSAGRGHTDTQYF.

This clonotype was counted many times. V usage is TRBV28 and J usage is TRBJ2-1; 16 bases are a match to TRBD2. V trimming: 5 bases; J trimming: 5 bases; junction bases outside the gene matches: 6. This CDR3 is built from 17 residues. Germline CDR1 MDHEN, CDR2 SYDVKM. The CDR3 DNA sequence: TGTGCCAGCAGTATCATCGGGACTAGCGGGAGGGACAATGAGCAGTTCTTC. Translation: CASSIIGTSGRDNEQFF.

This clonotype is categorized as medium-sized (0.01 to 0.1%). J is TRBJ2-5 and V is TRBV29-1; TRBD1 agrees at 10 bases. The germline V gene encodes CDR1 SQVTM and CDR2 ANQGSEA. V lost 0 bases, J lost 3 bases, and 7 bases stayed unmatched. This CDR3 is built from 16 residues. CDR3 in DNA: TGCAGCGTTGAAGATCGTGGACAGGGGGGTAAAGAGACCCAGTACTTC. It specifies CSVEDRGQGGKETQYF.

Note on this clonotype: One base away lies a much larger clone, so this may be a sequencing read error. The CDR3 DNA follows: TGTGCCTGCTGCCGGCGAGGGGGTATATACAATGAGCAGTTCTTC. Its protein is CACCRRGGIYNEQFF. The V gene is TRBV12-5, the J gene TRBJ2-1; perhaps TRBD1 as D (6 bases). Germline V gene lookup returns CDR1 LGHNT and CDR2 FRNRAP. CDR3 length: 15 amino acids.

This clonotype was seen many times. The chain uses TRBV18 and TRBJ2-5; no clear D. CDR1 and CDR2 (germline): KGHSH, LQKENI. V lost 1 base to trimming and J lost 3 bases, with 3 bases between them. The CDR3 has 12 amino acids. The DNA of the CDR3 is TGTGCCAGCTCACCACTTAAAGAGACCCAGTACTTC. This gives the protein CASSPLKETQYF.

This clonotype was detected only a few times. This chain uses TRBV5-1 with TRBJ2-2; D may be TRBD2 (5 bases). Trimming took off 2 bases at V and 7 bases at J, with 9 bases between the two ends. Germline values: CDR1 SGHRS, CDR2 YFSETQ. This CDR3 is built from 13 residues. CDR3 sequence: CASSFLRDGELFF. CDR3 sequence (DNA): TGCGCCAGCAGCTTTTTGAGGGACGGGGAGCTGTTTTTT.

This clonotype has a count of ten or more. The V and J genes are TRBV10-3 and TRBJ1-2, with 9 bases that match TRBD1. The V gene end was trimmed by 0 bases and the J gene end by 4 bases; junction bases not matched to a gene: 0. Germline loops: CDR1 ENHRY, CDR2 SYGVKD. The CDR3 is 14 residues long. The CDR3 loop is CAISESTGGYGYTF. The CDR3 DNA reads TGTGCCATCAGTGAGTCGACAGGGGGCTATGGCTACACCTTC.

In its sample, this clonotype was seen a few times. The genes are TRBV7-3 and TRBJ2-1, with 9 bases lining up with TRBD2. The V and J ends lost 2 bases and 4 bases, in that order; junction bases with no gene match: 9. Germline CDR1 and CDR2: SGHTA and FQGTGA. This CDR3 is 17 amino acids long. The CDR3 sequence is CASSLLSRGGRYNEQFF. CDR3 nucleotides: TGTGCCAGCAGCTTATTATCGCGGGGGGGTCGTTACAATGAGCAGTTCTTC.

This clonotype was recorded a few times. J is TRBJ2-2 and V is TRBV6-4; perhaps TRBD2 as D (7 bases). The length of the CDR3 is 14 residues. V was cut by 4 bases and J by 6 bases, with 12 bases left in between. Germline values: CDR1 MRHNA, CDR2 SNTAGT. This chain's CDR3 is CASSVEGGPGELFF. The CDR3 region has the DNA TGTGCCAGCAGTGTCGAGGGGGGGCCCGGGGAGCTGTTTTTT.

In this sample, this clonotype turned up many times. The V call is TRBV7-9, the J call TRBJ2-5; 7 bases match TRBD1. The CDR3 totals 12 residues. Germline V CDR1 and CDR2: SEHNR, FQNEAQ (reference sequence). V lost 5 bases, J lost 6 bases, and 3 bases stayed unmatched. The CDR3 is CASSPGQKTQYF. The CDR3 bases are TGTGCCAGCAGCCCGGGACAGAAGACCCAGTACTTC.

J is TRBJ1-2 and V is TRBV28; TRBD1 matches at 8 bases. The CDR3 runs 15 residues. V shed 2 bases, J shed 4 bases, and the junction held 6 bases outside the gene matches. Germline loops: CDR1 MDHEN, CDR2 SYDVKM. The DNA of the CDR3 is TGTGCCAGCAGTTTACTCAGGACAGGGCTCTATGGCTACACCTTC. This sequence encodes CASSLLRTGLYGYTF.